This TCR beta chain was recovered during a study of cytomegalovirus exposure and HLA in healthy donors. Study-level information: Earlier, some 170 million T cells were analyzed, and some 120 million unique TCR beta sequences were found among them.

Primers for the PCR totalled 60 Vbeta and 13 Jbeta. The assay was immunoSEQ multiplex PCR, and TCRdb's table has in-frame clones only and misses some. The data show roughly 100,000 clones, over 70% seen once. This clone was observed a few times. Its antigen is as yet unknown. Points from the study as a whole: In a later analysis, TCR beta V- and J-gene trimming showed a link to a missense DCLRE1C variant.

The TCR originated in a male donor in good health and CMV-seropositive. Input material: PBMCs.

The CDR3 loop is CASSQEQGRGYSNQPQHF. The CDR3 DNA reads TGTGCCAGCAGCCAAGAACAGGGGAGAGGGTATAGCAATCAGCCCCAGCATTTT. The chain joins TRBV4-2 to TRBJ1-5; 7 nucleotides line up with TRBD1. Trimming removed 0 bases from V and 0 bases from J; junction bases left unmatched: 8. This CDR3 has 18 amino acids. From germline, CDR1 is LGHNA and CDR2 YNFKEQ.